Each of the 30 T cell receptor beta chains below was sequenced from the same sample in a study of blood T cell repertoires in COVID-19. Measured with immunoSEQ multiplex PCR; TCRdb has only the in-frame clones, and not every one. The sample contains about 310,000 clones, roughly 87% of which appear only once. The sample was PBMCs or T cells enriched from blood (not recorded which). These receptors all stem from a woman younger than 30 who had recovered from COVID-19.

This chain uses TRBV2 with TRBJ1-2; no firm D call. Germline CDR1 reads SNHLY; CDR2 reads FYNNEI. CDR3 length equals 11 residues. V shed 7 bases and J shed 4 bases, with 7 bases lying between them. DNA for the CDR3: TGTGCCAGCACGTTTCGCTATGGCTACACCTTC. Its protein is CASTFRYGYTF.

This chain connects TRBV5-1 to TRBJ1-1; 8 nucleotides agree with TRBD1. With V trimmed by 0 bases and J by 4 bases, 5 bases remained unmatched. The CDR3 contains 15 residues. Germline CDR1 reads SGHRS; CDR2 reads YFSETQ. CDR3 in amino acids: CASSLVDRESTEAFF. Here the CDR3 DNA reads TGCGCCAGCAGCTTGGTGGACAGGGAATCCACTGAAGCTTTCTTT.

The chain joins TRBV28 to TRBJ1-2, with 8 positions matching TRBD1. The CDR3 is made up of 16 amino acids. Germline V lookup: CDR1 MDHEN, CDR2 SYDVKM. V lost 4 bases and J lost 6; bases outside the gene matches: 13. The CDR3 DNA sequence: TGTGCCAGCAGTTCCGCCGGCCGGACAGGGTTCGATGGCTACACCTTC. It encodes CASSSAGRTGFDGYTF.

This chain joins TRBV5-4 and TRBJ1-2, with D possibly matching TRBD1 (5 bases). Germline V gene lookup returns CDR1 SGHNT and CDR2 YYREEE (reference sequence). The CDR3 is 17 amino acids. V lost 4 bases and J 3 bases, leaving 22 bases between the germline ends. CDR3 protein: CASSLETGTSRDYGYTF. The DNA of the CDR3 is TGTGCCAGCAGCCTCGAAACAGGAACCAGTCGTGACTATGGCTACACCTTC.

The rearrangement uses TRBV5-4 and TRBJ1-1, with 9 bases matching TRBD1. The germline gives CDR1 SGHNT, CDR2 YYREEE (reference sequence). This CDR3 has 13 residues. The V segment lost 6 bases and the J segment 5 bases; nucleotides outside the gene matches: 5. The CDR3 DNA reads TGTGCCAGCAACGGGGACAGGGAGACTGAAGCTTTCTTT. Its protein product is CASNGDRETEAFF.

The chain has TRBV5-4 and TRBJ2-7; maybe TRBD2 (5 bases). This CDR3 region has 15 residues. Germline loops: CDR1 SGHNT, CDR2 YYREEE (reference sequence). V was cut by 3 bases and J by 2 bases, with 15 bases left in between. The CDR3 DNA is TGTGCCAGCAGCTCCTTCGTCCGGGGTGCCTACGAGCAGTACTTC. It translates to CASSSFVRGAYEQYF.

The chain recombines TRBV6-5 with TRBJ2-3, with D tentatively TRBD2 (5 bases). This CDR3 region has 15 residues. The V gene lost 5 bases and the J gene lost 0 bases, with 12 bases spanning the gap. Germline V CDR1 and CDR2: MNHEY, SVGAGI. CDR3 in amino acids: CASSLGRGSTDTQYF. The CDR3, as DNA: TGTGCCAGCAGTCTGGGTCGGGGTAGCACAGATACGCAGTATTTT.

V gene TRBV30 combines with J gene TRBJ2-5; 9 bases align to TRBD2. The CDR3 has 16 amino acids. Trimming took 3 bases from V and 7 from J; bases not matched to a gene: 15. CDR1 GTSNPN and CDR2 SVGIG come from the germline V gene (reference sequence). CDR3 coding DNA: TGTGCCTGGAGCCTCGGGGGTAGCGGGGGTATAGGGACCCAGTACTTC. Translating gives CAWSLGGSGGIGTQYF.

CDR3 DNA: TGTGCCAGCAGCCAAGAAACACAAGTTATGGAGCGCTACACCTTC. As protein: CASSQETQVMERYTF. The rearrangement joins TRBV3-1 (or the pseudogene TRBV3-2) to TRBJ1-2; D remains ambiguous. The CDR3 is 15 residues long. Germline loops: CDR1 LGHDT, CDR2 YNNKEL (reference sequence). Trimming pared 0 bases from V and 9 bases from J, leaving 17 bases between.

The V and J genes are TRBV2 and TRBJ1-2, with D possibly matching TRBD1 (5 bases). Trimming pared 6 bases from V and 0 bases from J, leaving 11 bases between. Germline V lookup: CDR1 SNHLY, CDR2 FYNNEI. The CDR3 loop spans 14 amino acids. CDR3 sequence (DNA): TGTGCCAGCAGGATGACAGCTACTAACTATGGCTACACCTTC. It encodes CASRMTATNYGYTF. Filled out from reference TRBV2 and TRBJ1-2, the complete variable domain reads EPEVTQTPSHQVTQMGQEVILRCVPISNHLYFYWYRQILGQKVEFLVSFYNNEISEKSEIFDDQFSVERPDGSNFTLKIRSTKLEDSAMYFCASRMTATNYGYTFGSGTRLTVV.

V gene TRBV10-2 combines with J gene TRBJ2-3, with D unclear. The CDR3 loop spans 14 amino acids. CDR1 is WSHSY and CDR2 is SAAADI in the germline V gene. Trimming pared 7 bases from V and 2 bases from J, leaving 13 bases between. The CDR3 nucleotides read TGCGCCAGCATCCCCACTATCATCACAGATACGCAGTATTTT. Translating it yields CASIPTIITDTQYF.

The rearrangement links TRBV11-3 to TRBJ2-5; D gene ambiguous. Deletions cut 0 bases from V and 5 bases from J, with 10 bases between. The germline V gene encodes CDR1 SGHNT and CDR2 YENEEA. This CDR3 comprises 14 residues. The CDR3 is CASSLDYPGETQYF. The CDR3 bases are TGTGCCAGCAGCTTAGATTACCCGGGTGAGACCCAGTACTTC.

The V and J genes are TRBV11-1 and TRBJ1-6; no clear D. This CDR3 contains 14 residues. The germline gives CDR1 SGHAT, CDR2 FQDESV (reference sequence). V lost 3 bases and J 8 bases, leaving 11 bases between the germline ends. The CDR3 reads CASSFGGVDSPLHF. The CDR3 DNA reads as TGTGCCAGCAGCTTTGGCGGAGTGGATTCACCCCTCCACTTT. The full variable domain, completed using reference TRBV11-1 and TRBJ1-6, is EAEVAQSPRYKITEKSQAVAFWCDPISGHATLYWYRQILGQGPELLVQFQDESVVDDSQLPKDRFSAERLKGVDSTLKIQPAELGDSAMYLCASSFGGVDSPLHFGNGTRLTVT.

Concerning this clone: At the DNA level, this CDR3 is encoded by other sequences in the same sample as well. The chain joins TRBV6-2 or TRBV6-3 to TRBJ1-5; 8 bases agree with TRBD1. Germline CDR1 MNHEY, CDR2 SVGEGT. There are 15 residues in the CDR3. V was clipped by 5 bases and J by 2 bases; unmatched bases: 5. DNA of the CDR3: TGTGCCAGCAGTCAGGACAGGGCGGGCAATCAGCCCCAGCATTTT. Encoded protein: CASSQDRAGNQPQHF.

J is TRBJ2-1 and V is TRBV18; 7 nucleotides align to TRBD1. This CDR3 is built from 16 residues. Germline CDR1 is KGHSH and CDR2 is LQKENI. The V gene end was trimmed by 6 bases and the J gene end by 4 bases; junction bases not matched to a gene: 12. The CDR3 loop reads CASSLLRDRPYNEQFF. CDR3 DNA: TGTGCCAGCTCGCTCCTTCGGGACAGACCTTACAATGAGCAGTTCTTC.

The genes are TRBV7-2 and TRBJ2-1; TRBD2 aligns across 9 bases. V gave up 2 bases and J gave up 10 bases; unmatched junction bases: 6. Germline CDR1 SGHTA, CDR2 FQGNSA. CDR3 length: 14 amino acids. DNA of the CDR3: TGTGCCAGCAGCTTATCGCGGGAGGGCCGCGAGCAGTTCTTC. It encodes CASSLSREGREQFF.

This rearrangement joins TRBV7-2 to TRBJ2-5; a weak D match, TRBD2 (6 bases). With 1 base removed from V and 2 bases from J, the gap between germline ends came to 8 bases. The CDR3 totals 14 residues. The germline gives CDR1 SGHTA, CDR2 FQGNSA. The CDR3 nucleotides read TGTGCCAGCAGCTTAGTGGGACTGCAAGAGACCCAGTACTTC. Amino acids: CASSLVGLQETQYF.

This clone was recorded only once. Here the CDR3 DNA reads TGCGCCAGCAGCCAAGGGGGGGGGATGAACACTGAAGCTTTCTTT. This encodes CASSQGGGMNTEAFF. This chain links TRBV4-3 with TRBJ1-1, with D possibly matching TRBD1 (5 bases). The CDR3 is 15 amino acids. Trimming took 1 base from V and 0 from J, leaving 9 bases between them. CDR1 and CDR2 from the germline V gene are LGHNA and YSLEER.

This clone was seen once. This chain connects TRBV9 to TRBJ2-2; TRBD2 might be the D (6 bases). The CDR3 contains 16 residues. Between the trimmed V and J ends, which lost 0 bases and 5 bases, there was a span of 14 bases. The germline gives CDR1 SGDLS, CDR2 YYNGEE. CDR3 loop: CASSVAGGARTGELFF. The CDR3 nucleotides read TGTGCCAGCAGCGTAGCCGGGGGTGCACGAACCGGGGAGCTGTTTTTT.

The genes are TRBV4-2 and TRBJ2-1, with 15 bases identical to TRBD2. CDR3 length: 16 residues. The V and J ends lost 3 bases and 9 bases, in that order; junction bases with no gene match: 6. The V gene's germline CDR1 is LGHNA and CDR2 YNFKEQ. The CDR3 bases are TGTGCCAGCAGCCAGAGGACTAGCGGGGGGGCCAGTGAGCAGTTCTTC. Translating gives CASSQRTSGGASEQFF.

This sequence joins TRBV6-2 or TRBV6-3 and TRBJ1-6; D unclear. CDR1 and CDR2 from the germline V gene are MNHEY and SVGEGT. The V and J ends lost 2 bases and 8 bases respectively, with 4 bases between them. The length of the CDR3 is 12 residues. The CDR3: CASSYRDSPLHF. CDR3 nucleotides: TGTGCCAGCAGTTACCGCGATTCACCCCTCCACTTT.

V usage is TRBV5-1 and J usage is TRBJ2-3; possibly TRBD1 for D (5 bases). Germline CDR1 and CDR2: SGHRS and YFSETQ. V was shortened by 3 bases and J by 3 bases, with 8 bases between the two germline ends. This CDR3 has 13 amino acids. CDR3 DNA sequence: TGCGCCAGCAGCTCGCAGGGAACAGATACGCAGTATTTT. Translated: CASSSQGTDTQYF.

A remark on this clone: This same CDR3 is encoded by further DNA sequences in the sample. The chain combines TRBV7-2 with TRBJ1-5, with D possibly matching TRBD1 (5 bases). V was trimmed by 1 base and J by 3 bases, leaving 10 bases between them. Germline V gene sequence: CDR1 SGHTA, CDR2 FQGNSA. CDR3 size: 15 residues. The CDR3 is CASSLVAGINQPQHF. The CDR3 DNA follows: TGTGCCAGCAGCTTAGTGGCAGGGATCAATCAGCCCCAGCATTTT.

V usage is TRBV2 and J usage is TRBJ1-1, with a tentative D call TRBD1 (6 bases). Trimming left V 3 bases short and J 2 bases short, with 13 bases between. The V gene's germline CDR1 is SNHLY and CDR2 FYNNEI. There are 15 residues in the CDR3. CDR3 amino acids: CASSEIRTDNTEAFF. DNA for the CDR3: TGTGCCAGCAGTGAGATCAGGACAGATAACACTGAAGCTTTCTTT.

V gene TRBV25-1 combines with J gene TRBJ2-7; maybe TRBD2 (5 bases). Per the germline V gene, CDR1 is MGHDK and CDR2 is SYGVNS. CDR3 length equals 14 residues. Between the trimmed V and J ends, which lost 2 bases and 3 bases, there was a span of 11 bases. CDR3 in DNA: TGTGCCAGCAGTGAACCCGAGGGATTCTACGAGCAGTACTTC. Translated: CASSEPEGFYEQYF.

V and J are TRBV4-3 and TRBJ1-5; the match to TRBD1 covers 8 bases. V lost 4 bases, J lost 5 bases, and 7 bases stayed unmatched. This CDR3 is 15 amino acids long. CDR1 and CDR2 (germline): LGHNA, YSLEER. The CDR3 sequence is CASSRLTGVDQPQHF. CDR3 nucleotide sequence: TGCGCCAGCAGCCGCCTGACAGGGGTTGATCAGCCCCAGCATTTT.

This rearrangement joins TRBV5-1 to TRBJ2-2; D is uncertain. V dropped 6 bases and J dropped 0 bases, with 12 bases sitting between them. This CDR3 has 15 amino acids. Germline CDR1 is SGHRS and CDR2 is YFSETQ. CDR3 loop: CASISGAANTGELFF. CDR3 coding DNA: TGCGCCAGCATTTCAGGCGCCGCGAACACCGGGGAGCTGTTTTTT.

In this sample, this clone turned up once. V and J are TRBV27 and TRBJ1-5; D might be TRBD1 (6 bases). The CDR3 runs to 13 residues. Germline V CDR1 and CDR2: MNHEY, SMNVEV (reference sequence). Trimming removed 10 bases at V and 3 bases at J, with 13 bases between. CDR3 sequence (DNA): TGTGCCATCAAAGGGGGGGTCAATCAGCCCCAGCATTTT. This sequence encodes CAIKGGVNQPQHF.

The gene calls are TRBV28 and TRBJ1-1; possible D gene TRBD1, 5 bases. The V and J ends lost 2 bases and 4 bases respectively, with 17 bases between them. Germline CDR1 and CDR2: MDHEN and SYDVKM. The CDR3 extends over 16 amino acids. CDR3 in amino acids: CASSLGPGTSGTEAFF. DNA for the CDR3: TGTGCCAGCAGTTTAGGCCCGGGGACTTCGGGCACTGAAGCTTTCTTT.

This clone was seen a handful of times. This chain connects TRBV7-9 to TRBJ2-2, with D possibly matching TRBD1 (6 bases). Looked up from germline, CDR1 is SEHNR and CDR2 is FQNEAQ (reference sequence). The CDR3 has 15 residues. V was cut by 2 bases and J by 5 bases, with 12 bases left in between. CDR3 residues: CASSLTGSETGELFF. The DNA for the CDR3 is TGTGCCAGCAGCTTAACAGGGTCGGAGACCGGGGAGCTGTTTTTT.